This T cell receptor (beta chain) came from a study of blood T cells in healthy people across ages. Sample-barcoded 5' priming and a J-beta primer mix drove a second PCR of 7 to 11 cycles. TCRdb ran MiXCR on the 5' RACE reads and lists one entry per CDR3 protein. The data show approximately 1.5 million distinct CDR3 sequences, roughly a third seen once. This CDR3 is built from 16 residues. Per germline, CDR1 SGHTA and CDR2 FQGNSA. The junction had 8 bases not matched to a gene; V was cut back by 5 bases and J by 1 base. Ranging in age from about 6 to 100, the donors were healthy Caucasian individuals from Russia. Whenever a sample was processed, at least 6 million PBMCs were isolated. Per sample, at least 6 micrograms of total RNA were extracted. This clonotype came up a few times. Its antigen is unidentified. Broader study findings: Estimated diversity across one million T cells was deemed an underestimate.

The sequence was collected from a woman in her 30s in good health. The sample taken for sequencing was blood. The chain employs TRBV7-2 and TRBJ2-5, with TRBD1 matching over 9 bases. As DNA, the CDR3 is TGTGCCAGCAGCCCAACCGGGACAGGGCTCCAAGAGACCCAGTACTTC. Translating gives CASSPTGTGLQETQYF.